This T cell receptor (beta chain) was documented in a study of shared T cell receptors in the human thymus. Germline V gene data show CDR1 as LGHNA and CDR2 as YSLEER. The CDR3 is 16 amino acids. The trim removed 4 bases at V and 2 bases at J, leaving 7 bases unmatched. Assay: immunoSEQ multiplex PCR; the TCRdb copy retains only in-frame clones and omits some. The sample includes about 730,000 clones, roughly 88% seen only once; the top ten take 0.0095% to 0.011%. The same data also went into a second study, on human thymus T cells. That work adds: Infants served as donors; they were healthy and Finnish and were having corrective surgery for congenital heart defects. Resections that were taken during corrective heart surgery supplied the thymus tissue. V and J gene usage appeared biased in thymic and blood repertoires. Overlap was high between thymic repertoires from unrelated individuals, as reported in related research.

The TCR sequence derives from a girl in the first two years of life with a congenital heart defect. J is TRBJ2-3 and V is TRBV4-3; 9 nucleotides align to TRBD2. Sequenced input: thymocytes. The CDR3 loop reads CASSPLGGGATDTQYF. The CDR3 nucleotides read TGCGCCAGCAGCCCCCTGGGCGGGGGGGCCACAGATACGCAGTATTTT.